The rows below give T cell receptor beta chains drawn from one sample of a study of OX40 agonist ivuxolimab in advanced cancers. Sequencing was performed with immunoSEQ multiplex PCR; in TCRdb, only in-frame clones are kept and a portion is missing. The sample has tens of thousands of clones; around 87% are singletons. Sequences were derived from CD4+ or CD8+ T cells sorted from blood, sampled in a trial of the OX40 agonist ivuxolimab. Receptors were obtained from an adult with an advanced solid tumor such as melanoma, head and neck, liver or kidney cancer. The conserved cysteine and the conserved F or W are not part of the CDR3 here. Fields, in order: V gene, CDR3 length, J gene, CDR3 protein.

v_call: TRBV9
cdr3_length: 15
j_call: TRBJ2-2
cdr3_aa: ASSVSPGQGVGGELF

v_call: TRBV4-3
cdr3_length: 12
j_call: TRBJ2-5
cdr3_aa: ASSPTGWGGPQY

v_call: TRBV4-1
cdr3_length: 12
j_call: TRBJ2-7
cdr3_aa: ASSQEGLTYEQY

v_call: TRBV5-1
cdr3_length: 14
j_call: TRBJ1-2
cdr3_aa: ASSLAWGQKLYGYT

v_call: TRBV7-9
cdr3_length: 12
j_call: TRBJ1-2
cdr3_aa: ASSLALTDYGYT

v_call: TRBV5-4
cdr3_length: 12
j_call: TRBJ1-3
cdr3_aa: ASSLGGTGNTIY

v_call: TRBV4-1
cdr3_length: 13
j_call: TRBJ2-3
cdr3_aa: ASSPTRGQGDTQY

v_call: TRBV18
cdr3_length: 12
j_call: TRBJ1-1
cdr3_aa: ASSPGSGRTEAF

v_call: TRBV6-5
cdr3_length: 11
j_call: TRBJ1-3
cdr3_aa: ASRRASGNTIY

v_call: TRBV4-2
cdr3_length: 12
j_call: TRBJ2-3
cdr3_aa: ASSQAAKPGTQY

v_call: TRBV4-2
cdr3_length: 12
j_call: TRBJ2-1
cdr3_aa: ASSQKLADNEQF

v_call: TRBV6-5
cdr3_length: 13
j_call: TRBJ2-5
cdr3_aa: ASSRNLAGTKTQY

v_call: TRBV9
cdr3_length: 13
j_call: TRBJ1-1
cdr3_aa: ASSPHNRRDTEAF

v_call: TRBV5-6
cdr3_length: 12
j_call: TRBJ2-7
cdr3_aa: ASSLGDSTYEQY

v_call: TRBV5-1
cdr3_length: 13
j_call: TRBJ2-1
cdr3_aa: ASSRSGQGGNEQF

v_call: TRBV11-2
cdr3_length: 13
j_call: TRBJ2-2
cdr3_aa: ASSPGLAVTGELF

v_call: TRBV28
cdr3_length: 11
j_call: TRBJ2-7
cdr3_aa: ASSSGSPYEQY

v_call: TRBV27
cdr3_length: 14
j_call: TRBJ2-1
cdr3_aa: ASSALGTSDYNEQF

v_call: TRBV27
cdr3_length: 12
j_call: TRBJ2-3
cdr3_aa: ASSLGHSTDTQY

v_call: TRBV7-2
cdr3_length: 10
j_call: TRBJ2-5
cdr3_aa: ASSLEGQTQY

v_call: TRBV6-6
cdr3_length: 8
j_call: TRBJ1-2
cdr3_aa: ASSRYGYT

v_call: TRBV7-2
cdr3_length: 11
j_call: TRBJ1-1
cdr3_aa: ASSPVPLVEAF

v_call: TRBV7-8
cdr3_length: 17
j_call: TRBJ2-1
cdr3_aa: ASSLAGTSGLSSYNEQF

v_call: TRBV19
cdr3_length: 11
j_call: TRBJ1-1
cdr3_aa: ASSMLRAGRAF

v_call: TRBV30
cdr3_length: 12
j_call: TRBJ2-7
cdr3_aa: AWSVAGPLYEQY

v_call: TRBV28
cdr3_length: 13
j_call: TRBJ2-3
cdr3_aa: ASSLSTGAADTQY

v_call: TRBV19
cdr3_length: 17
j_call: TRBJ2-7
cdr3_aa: ASSIGLPGLAGEPHEQY

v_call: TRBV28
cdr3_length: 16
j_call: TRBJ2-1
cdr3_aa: ASGKTGFGKHSYNEQF

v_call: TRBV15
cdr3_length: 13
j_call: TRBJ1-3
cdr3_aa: ATSRVPYSGNTIY

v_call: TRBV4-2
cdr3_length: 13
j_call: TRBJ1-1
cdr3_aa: ASSEEAGSHTEAF

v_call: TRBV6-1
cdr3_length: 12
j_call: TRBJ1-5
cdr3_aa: ASSEMVGNQPQH

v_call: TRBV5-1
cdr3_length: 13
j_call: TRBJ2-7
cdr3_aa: ASSRLAGPSYEQY

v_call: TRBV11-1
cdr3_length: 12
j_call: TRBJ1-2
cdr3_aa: ASSFGQGVDGYT

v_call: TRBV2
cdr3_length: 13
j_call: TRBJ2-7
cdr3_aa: ASSDPGTGGFQWY

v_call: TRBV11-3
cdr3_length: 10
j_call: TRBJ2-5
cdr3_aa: ASSLGRKTQY

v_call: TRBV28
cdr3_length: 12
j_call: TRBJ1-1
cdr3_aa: ASSWQGSRREAF

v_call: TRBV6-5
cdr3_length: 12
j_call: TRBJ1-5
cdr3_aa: ASSLRGGEQPQH

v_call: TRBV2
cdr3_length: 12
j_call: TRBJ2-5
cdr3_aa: ASRGWSGEETQY

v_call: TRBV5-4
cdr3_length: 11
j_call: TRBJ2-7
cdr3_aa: ASRGRDGYEQY

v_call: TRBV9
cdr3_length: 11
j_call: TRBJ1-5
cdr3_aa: ASSSDQGQPQH

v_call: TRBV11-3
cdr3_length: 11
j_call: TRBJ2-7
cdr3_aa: ASSLEPVYEQY

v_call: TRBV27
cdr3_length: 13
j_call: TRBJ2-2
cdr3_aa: ASSFGSLNTGELF

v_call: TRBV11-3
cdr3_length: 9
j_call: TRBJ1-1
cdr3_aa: ASRSSGEAF

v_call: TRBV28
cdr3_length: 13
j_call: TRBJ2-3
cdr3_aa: ASRPGTMITDTQY

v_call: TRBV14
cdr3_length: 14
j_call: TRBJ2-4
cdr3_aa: ASSQGLAGAKNIQY

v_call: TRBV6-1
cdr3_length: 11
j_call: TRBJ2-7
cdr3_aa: ASRGQARYEQY

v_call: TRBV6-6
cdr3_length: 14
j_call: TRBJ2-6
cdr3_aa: ASTDRAPSGANVLT

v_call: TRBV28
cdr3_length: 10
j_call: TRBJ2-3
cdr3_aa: ASSYPRDTQY

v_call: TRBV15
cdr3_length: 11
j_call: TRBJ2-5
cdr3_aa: ATSRGYQETQY

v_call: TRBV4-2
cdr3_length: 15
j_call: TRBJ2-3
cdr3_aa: ASSRQTSGSSTDTQY

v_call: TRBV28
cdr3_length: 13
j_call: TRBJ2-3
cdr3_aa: ASRPGGPRVDTQY

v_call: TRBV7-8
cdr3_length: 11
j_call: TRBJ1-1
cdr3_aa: ASSFWGDTEAF

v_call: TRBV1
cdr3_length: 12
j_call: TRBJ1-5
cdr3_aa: TRPGTGERQPQH

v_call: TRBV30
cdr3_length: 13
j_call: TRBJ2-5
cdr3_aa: AWSPSGTRQETQY

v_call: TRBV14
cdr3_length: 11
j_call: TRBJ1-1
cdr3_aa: ASSPGRYTEAF